This T cell receptor (beta chain) was captured by sequencing in a study of Graves' ophthalmopathy and Graves' hyperthyroidism. V lost 6 bases and J lost 5; bases outside the gene matches: 12. CDR1 and CDR2 (germline): DFQATT, SNEGSKA (reference sequence). This CDR3 has 14 residues. Every ophthalmopathy donor presented moderate-to-severe activity, CAS ≥3, NOSPECS ≥4 and duration under 3 months. Establishment of the diagnosis relied upon clinical symptoms, serum thyroxine, TRAb, thyroid ultrasound and orbital computed tomography. Notes on the study in general: The model flagged ophthalmopathy progression at around 70% sensitivity and 72% to 85% specificity. Most clonotypes expanded in thyroid above 0.001 frequency were present in blood too.

The authors amplified TCR beta CDR3 regions from RNA transcripts. HTBI-primed RT-PCR formed the first round, and a multiplex PCR formed the second. TCRdb analysed the multiplex PCR reads with MiXCR anew, one entry per CDR3 protein. Of approximately 160,000 distinct CDR3 sequences listed, just under 40% were seen once; the top ten hold approximately 8.9%. Regarding this clonotype: Its antigen remains unidentified.

J is TRBJ2-5 and V is TRBV20-1, with 7 bases matching TRBD1. Sequencing input: peripheral blood. The TCR sequence derives from a man younger than 40 with Graves' ophthalmopathy. DNA of the CDR3: TGCAGTGCAACGGCGACAGGGAACTTGGAGACCCAGTACTTC. Translated, it gives CSATATGNLETQYF.